These 14 T cell receptor beta chains were all obtained from the same sample, sequenced in a study of a mutant IDH1 vaccine in newly diagnosed glioma. Antigen specificity for these receptors is unknown. The time point here: week 5, during vaccination. Vaccination used 300 ug of mutant IDH1 20-mer peptide per dose, with topical imiquimod. TCRdb's copy holds only in-frame clones and misses some; the assay was immunoSEQ multiplex PCR. This sample has about 54,000 clones, with around 81% found just once. Sequencing was performed on PBMCs, taken from a glioma patient whose treatment included an IDH1 peptide vaccine. Receptors were obtained from a man between 25 and 39 years old with glioma.

V and J are TRBV5-1 and TRBJ2-5, with D unresolved. The length of the CDR3 is 12 residues. Trimming left V 5 bases short and J 8 bases short, with 13 bases between. Germline lookup yields CDR1 SGHRS and CDR2 YFSETQ. CDR3 sequence: CASRPNQATQYF. CDR3 DNA sequence: TGCGCCAGCAGACCCAACCAGGCCACCCAGTACTTC.

This chain uses TRBV27 with TRBJ2-7; maybe TRBD2 (6 bases). CDR1 is MNHEY, CDR2 SMNVEV, per germline (reference sequence). The CDR3 contains 14 residues. Trimming removed 7 bases from V and 3 bases from J, with 16 bases in between. The CDR3 sequence: CASKRGAGLYEQYF. CDR3 DNA: TGTGCCAGCAAACGGGGCGCGGGACTCTACGAGCAGTACTTC.

V is TRBV9 and J is TRBJ1-4; D remains unclear. The germline V gene encodes CDR1 SGDLS and CDR2 YYNGEE. The CDR3 consists of 14 residues. The germline V and J ends were trimmed by 0 bases and 7 bases, with 10 bases remaining between them. The chain's CDR3 is CASSVEGSAEKLFF. The CDR3 DNA sequence: TGTGCCAGCAGCGTAGAAGGGTCTGCTGAAAAACTGTTTTTT.

This chain joins TRBV27 and TRBJ1-1; the D gene is possibly TRBD1 (6 bases). The CDR3 totals 15 residues. In germline, CDR1 is MNHEY, CDR2 SMNVEV (reference sequence). Trimming pared 3 bases from V and 6 bases from J, leaving 17 bases between. The CDR3 region has the DNA TGTGCCAGCAGTTTTAGCACAGGGAGATCGGCTGAAGCTTTCTTT. Its protein product is CASSFSTGRSAEAFF.

V usage is TRBV2 and J usage is TRBJ2-7; 7 bases align to TRBD1. This CDR3 has 12 residues. The junction had 3 bases not matched to a gene; V was cut back by 3 bases and J by 7 bases. The germline V gene has CDR1 SNHLY and CDR2 FYNNEI. The CDR3 is CASSEQGVEQYF. The CDR3 DNA is TGTGCCAGCAGTGAGCAGGGGGTTGAGCAGTACTTC.

This clone came up a few times. V gene TRBV6-1 combines with J gene TRBJ1-5; D gene uncertain. V was clipped by 3 bases and J by 6 bases, with 15 bases between them. The germline gives CDR1 MNHNS, CDR2 SASEGT. This CDR3 is built from 15 residues. Here the CDR3 DNA reads TGTGCCAGCAGTGATTACCCACGTAACAGTCAGCCCCAGCATTTT. Amino acid sequence: CASSDYPRNSQPQHF.

CDR3 in amino acids: CASSPRTVSSYNSPLHF. The CDR3 DNA reads TGTGCCAGCAGCCCGAGGACAGTCAGCTCCTATAATTCACCCCTCCACTTT. V gene TRBV9 combines with J gene TRBJ1-6; perhaps TRBD1 as D (6 bases). Germline lookup yields CDR1 SGDLS and CDR2 YYNGEE. Trimming left V 4 bases short and J 0 bases short, with 14 bases between. This CDR3 comprises 17 residues.

The CDR3 region is CASSGARDTDTQYF. The CDR3, as DNA: TGTGCCAGCAGTGGTGCCAGGGACACAGATACGCAGTATTTT. V is TRBV6-1 and J is TRBJ2-3; a weak D match, TRBD1 (5 bases). The V and J ends lost 4 bases and 2 bases respectively, with 10 bases between them. This CDR3 is built from 14 residues. Germline-derived CDR1 and CDR2 are MNHNS and SASEGT.

This clone was detected once. V and J are TRBV5-4 and TRBJ1-2; possibly TRBD1 for D (5 bases). CDR1 and CDR2 (germline): SGHNT, YYREEE (reference sequence). V gave up 3 bases and J gave up 5 bases, with 20 bases separating them. The CDR3 contains 16 residues. CDR3 in amino acids: CASSSPNPGARYGYTF. CDR3 DNA: TGTGCCAGCAGCTCTCCGAACCCCGGGGCGCGGTATGGCTACACCTTC. The complete variable domain, with remaining parts taken from reference TRBV5-4 and TRBJ1-2, reads ETGVTQSPTHLIKTRGQQVTLRCSSQSGHNTVSWYQQALGQGPQFIFQYYREEENGRGNFPPRFSGLQFPNYSSELNVNALELDDSALYLCASSSPNPGARYGYTFGSGTRLTVV.

The V call is TRBV7-2, the J call TRBJ2-1; a possible D gene is TRBD2 (7 bases). Per the germline V gene, CDR1 is SGHTA and CDR2 is FQGNSA. CDR3 size: 15 residues. Trimming cost V 3 bases and J 2 bases, with 11 bases left between them. The CDR3 spells CASSFSGGPYNEQFF. Here the CDR3 DNA reads TGTGCCAGCAGCTTTTCGGGGGGCCCCTACAATGAGCAGTTCTTC.

The rearrangement links TRBV7-6 to TRBJ2-1; D is uncertain. The CDR3 has 15 residues. Trimming stripped 0 bases from V and 8 bases from J, with 14 bases between. CDR1 and CDR2 (germline): SGHVS, FNYEAQ. The CDR3, as DNA: TGTGCCAGCAGCTTAGCGGCGGCGCTCCCCCATGAGCAGTTCTTC. This gives the protein CASSLAAALPHEQFF.

This chain connects TRBV5-1 to TRBJ2-3; D gene unclear. The CDR3 length is 16 residues. V lost 0 bases and J lost 0, with 11 bases in between. Germline-derived CDR1 and CDR2 are SGHRS and YFSETQ. CDR3 bases: TGCGCCAGCAGCTTGGAGTTAGTACCTAGCACAGATACGCAGTATTTT. The encoded protein is CASSLELVPSTDTQYF.

V is TRBV7-9 and J is TRBJ2-5; D remains ambiguous. The V gene's germline CDR1 is SEHNR and CDR2 FQNEAQ (reference sequence). V was clipped by 2 bases and J by 3 bases, with 1 base between them. The CDR3 is 11 residues long. This chain's CDR3 is CASSLKETQYF. The CDR3 region has the DNA TGTGCCAGCAGCTTAAAAGAGACCCAGTACTTC.

The gene calls are TRBV2 and TRBJ2-7; no clear D. The V end was cut by 8 bases, the J end by 5 bases, with 10 bases between. CDR1 and CDR2 from the germline V gene are SNHLY and FYNNEI. The CDR3 runs 11 residues. CDR3 sequence: CASDGWDEQYF. As DNA, the CDR3 is TGTGCCAGCGATGGGTGGGACGAGCAGTACTTC.